The rows below give T cell receptor beta chains drawn from one sample of a study of metastatic and nonmetastatic thyroid tumors. TCRdb redid the clone calls on the PCR reads using MiXCR. The sample records almost 85,000 clones, around 12% being singletons. The specimen was tumor tissue. The receptors originated from a female donor with papillary thyroid cancer or a benign thyroid nodule (not recorded which). Some clones in this sample may be carry-over from other donors' samples. Both conserved end residues are part of each CDR3. A D gene is named only where the DNA matches it firmly. A clone size is listed for some rows: how often the clone was seen (once, few, many), or a class if it is expanded.

clone_size	v_call	d_call	j_call	cdr3_aa	cdr3_nt
many	TRBV2	TRBD2	TRBJ2-3	CASSRAGAPGGTQYF	TGTGCCAGCAGCCGAGCGGGGGCCCCCGGAGGTACGCAGTATTTT
NA	TRBV20-1	TRBD2	TRBJ2-5	CSARELALGETQYF	TGCAGTGCTAGAGAACTAGCGCTCGGGGAGACCCAGTACTTC
many	TRBV11-3	NA	TRBJ1-4	CASSPDRQGRREKLFF	TGTGCCAGCAGCCCCGATAGGCAGGGGCGAAGGGAAAAACTGTTTTTT
medium-sized	TRBV2	NA	TRBJ2-1	CASSEEGVGNEQFF	TGTGCCAGCAGTGAAGAAGGTGTAGGCAATGAGCAGTTCTTC
many	TRBV28	NA	TRBJ2-7	CASSSWAVSYEQYF	TGTGCCAGCAGTTCGTGGGCAGTCTCCTACGAGCAGTACTTC
few	TRBV6-5	TRBD1	TRBJ2-5	CASIYSFPGQVYVETQYF	TGTGCCAGCATTTACTCTTTCCCGGGACAGGTGTACGTCGAGACCCAGTACTTC
NA	TRBV7-8	TRBD2	TRBJ2-7	CASSCARLAGGGEQYF	TGTGCCAGCAGCTGCGCCCGACTAGCGGGAGGAGGCGAGCAGTACTTC
many	TRBV6-1	TRBD1	TRBJ2-5	CASSENGAGGFGETQYF	TGTGCCAGCAGTGAGAATGGGGCAGGGGGCTTCGGGGAGACCCAGTACTTC
NA	TRBV9	NA	TRBJ1-1	CASSVDAGGDEAFF	TGTGCCAGCAGCGTAGATGCTGGGGGAGATGAAGCTTTCTTT
NA	TRBV12-3/TRBV12-4	NA	TRBJ2-3	CASTRDADAQYF	TGTGCCAGCACTCGGGATGCAGATGCGCAGTATTTT
many	TRBV5-4	TRBD1	TRBJ1-2	CASSLRRQGVDGYTF	TGTGCCAGCAGCTTGAGGAGACAGGGGGTGGATGGCTACACCTTC
NA	TRBV11-1	TRBD2	TRBJ2-3	CASRSEGGLESTDTQYF	TGTGCCAGCAGGAGCGAGGGAGGACTAGAGAGCACAGATACGCAGTATTTT
many	TRBV29-1	TRBD1	TRBJ2-4	CSVEQGDIQYF	TGCAGCGTTGAGCAGGGGGACATTCAGTACTTC
many	TRBV19	NA	TRBJ2-7	CASSIKTSRDYEQYF	TGTGCCAGTAGTATCAAAACTAGCCGAGACTACGAGCAGTACTTC
many	TRBV19	NA	TRBJ1-1	CASSSQGRYTEAFF	TGTGCCAGTAGTTCTCAGGGGCGGTACACTGAAGCTTTCTTT
many	TRBV12-3/TRBV12-4	TRBD2	TRBJ2-7	CASSKREGPYEQYF	TGTGCCAGCAGTAAGCGGGAGGGCCCCTACGAGCAGTACTTC
many	TRBV5-1	NA	TRBJ1-2	CASSPTGGAGYGYTF	TGCGCCAGCAGCCCTACCGGGGGGGCTGGGTATGGCTACACCTTC
many	TRBV19	TRBD2	TRBJ2-1	CASRGTSGRNRLRGEQFF	TGTGCCAGTAGGGGAACTAGCGGGAGGAACCGATTGAGAGGGGAGCAGTTCTTC
many	TRBV6-1	NA	TRBJ2-1	CASSRTALGATGEQFF	TGTGCCAGCAGTCGGACAGCGTTGGGGGCCACGGGTGAGCAGTTCTTC
many	TRBV20-1	TRBD2	TRBJ2-7	CSARVPRAGAYEQYF	TGCAGTGCTAGAGTACCACGAGCGGGGGCCTACGAGCAGTACTTC
NA	TRBV20-1	TRBD1	TRBJ2-5	CSARDEGTGGLETQYF	TGCAGTGCTAGAGACGAAGGGACAGGGGGCTTAGAGACCCAGTACTTC
many	TRBV30	NA	TRBJ1-1	CAWRGGFREAFF	TGTGCCTGGAGGGGGGGCTTCCGTGAAGCTTTCTTT
many	TRBV20-1	NA	TRBJ2-1	CSATDYSGSYNEQFF	TGCAGTGCTACAGACTACTCGGGCTCCTACAATGAGCAGTTCTTC
many	TRBV2	NA	TRBJ2-2	CASSDRLAYTGELFF	TGTGCCAGCAGTGACAGACTCGCCTACACCGGGGAGCTGTTTTTT
NA	TRBV4-1	NA	TRBJ2-7	CASSQGVSAYEQYF	TGCGCCAGCAGCCAAGGGGTATCTGCCTACGAGCAGTACTTC
many	TRBV3-1	NA	TRBJ2-1	CASSQGRATTHEQFF	TGTGCCAGCAGCCAAGGGCGAGCTACCACCCATGAGCAGTTCTTC
few	TRBV7-3	TRBD1	TRBJ2-2	CASSPGTEASELFF	TGTGCCAGCAGCCCTGGGACAGAGGCCAGCGAGCTGTTTTTT